Listed below are T cell receptor beta chains from one sample, sequenced in a study of blood T cells in healthy people across ages. TCRdb used MiXCR to reprocess the 5' RACE reads, holding one entry per CDR3 protein. The repertoire includes around 800,000 distinct CDR3 sequences, less than 70% of them detected once, and about 42% sits in the top ten. The sample consisted of blood. These receptors all stem from a man older than 75 in good health. Both conserved end residues are part of each CDR3. A D gene is named only where the DNA matches it firmly. Clone size is shown for a subset of rows, as once, few, many or a class of expanded clone.

clone size,D gene,J gene,V gene,CDR3 length,CDR3 DNA,CDR3 protein
few,.,TRBJ1-4,TRBV20-1,14,TGCAGTGCCAGACCTTACGGCCCCGGTGAAAAACTGTTTTTT,CSARPYGPGEKLFF
.,.,TRBJ2-7,TRBV27,16,TGTGCCAGCAGTCCTCGGGGGACACCAAGTTCCTACGAGCAGTACTTC,CASSPRGTPSSYEQYF
.,TRBD1,TRBJ2-1,TRBV20-1,18,TGCAGTGCTAGGCGACCGCCTGGGACAGGGGTGGGTCGGTCTGAGCAGTTCTTC,CSARRPPGTGVGRSEQFF
few,.,TRBJ2-3,TRBV27,15,TGTGCCAGCAGTTCTTATGTAAGAAGTAGCCCGCGAAAGTATTTT,CASSSYVRSSPRKYF
once,TRBD2,TRBJ2-3,TRBV5-1,15,TGCGCCAGCAGCTTGGCGGGAGGAAGGGTAGATACGCAGTATTTT,CASSLAGGRVDTQYF
.,.,TRBJ1-4,TRBV10-3,16,TGTGCCATCAGTGCTTCCCGCCTTGGGGGCCCAGAAAAACTGTTTTTT,CAISASRLGGPEKLFF
.,TRBD1,TRBJ2-7,TRBV5-1,15,TGCGCCAGCAGCTGTCGGCAGGGGGCTATCGACGAGCAGTACTTC,CASSCRQGAIDEQYF
.,.,TRBJ1-5,TRBV15,16,TGTGCCACCAGCAGAGACTTTACTTATAGCAATCAGCCCCAGCATTTT,CATSRDFTYSNQPQHF
.,.,TRBJ1-2,TRBV7-9,16,TGTGCCAGCAGCTTGACCCCTGACAGAGATCAGTATGGCTACACCTTC,CASSLTPDRDQYGYTF
.,TRBD2,TRBJ2-5,TRBV27,17,TGTGCCAGCAGTATAGGACTAGCGGGACCTCTGGGGGAGACCCAGTACTTC,CASSIGLAGPLGETQYF
.,.,TRBJ1-6,TRBV2,12,TGTGCCAGCAGTGAAGCGCTTTCACCCCTCCACTTT,CASSEALSPLHF
.,.,TRBJ2-5,TRBV12-3/TRBV12-4,15,TGTGCCAGCAGTTTACCCGGGAACGGAGGGGAGACCCAGTACTTC,CASSLPGNGGETQYF
many,.,TRBJ1-2,TRBV29-1,12,TGCAGCGTTGGTGGGGGGGGCTATGGCTACACCTTC,CSVGGGGYGYTF
few,.,TRBJ1-2,TRBV25-1,16,TGTGCCAGCAAGGGACCTACCAGTCGGCTTAACTATGGCTACACCTTC,CASKGPTSRLNYGYTF
.,.,TRBJ1-6,TRBV9,12,TGTGCCAGCAGCAGGAGGGATTCACCCCTCCACTTT,CASSRRDSPLHF